This T cell receptor beta chain was recovered during a study of blood T cell repertoires in COVID-19. Trimming cost V 0 bases and J 4 bases, with 6 bases left between them. Germline assignment: CDR1 SGHNT and CDR2 YYREEE (reference sequence). The CDR3 is 13 residues long. Per the authors' pipeline: Amplification from reference gene primers served as the basis for estimated nucleated cell counts. Repertoires were generated with immunoSEQ multiplex PCR, while TCRdb's copy carries only in-frame clones and drops some. The V and J calls and clone size were taken over from that table, and D and trimming were inferred from the DNA. The table lists over 150,000 clones, 75% to 90% of them singletons.

This chain uses TRBV5-4 with TRBJ2-3; weak D call: TRBD2 (6 bases). What was sequenced was peripheral blood. The receptor comes from a woman aged 80 or older with active or convalescent COVID-19. The CDR3 region has the DNA TGTGCCAGCAGCTTGGGGGGGGCAGATACGCAGTATTTT. It is translated as CASSLGGADTQYF.